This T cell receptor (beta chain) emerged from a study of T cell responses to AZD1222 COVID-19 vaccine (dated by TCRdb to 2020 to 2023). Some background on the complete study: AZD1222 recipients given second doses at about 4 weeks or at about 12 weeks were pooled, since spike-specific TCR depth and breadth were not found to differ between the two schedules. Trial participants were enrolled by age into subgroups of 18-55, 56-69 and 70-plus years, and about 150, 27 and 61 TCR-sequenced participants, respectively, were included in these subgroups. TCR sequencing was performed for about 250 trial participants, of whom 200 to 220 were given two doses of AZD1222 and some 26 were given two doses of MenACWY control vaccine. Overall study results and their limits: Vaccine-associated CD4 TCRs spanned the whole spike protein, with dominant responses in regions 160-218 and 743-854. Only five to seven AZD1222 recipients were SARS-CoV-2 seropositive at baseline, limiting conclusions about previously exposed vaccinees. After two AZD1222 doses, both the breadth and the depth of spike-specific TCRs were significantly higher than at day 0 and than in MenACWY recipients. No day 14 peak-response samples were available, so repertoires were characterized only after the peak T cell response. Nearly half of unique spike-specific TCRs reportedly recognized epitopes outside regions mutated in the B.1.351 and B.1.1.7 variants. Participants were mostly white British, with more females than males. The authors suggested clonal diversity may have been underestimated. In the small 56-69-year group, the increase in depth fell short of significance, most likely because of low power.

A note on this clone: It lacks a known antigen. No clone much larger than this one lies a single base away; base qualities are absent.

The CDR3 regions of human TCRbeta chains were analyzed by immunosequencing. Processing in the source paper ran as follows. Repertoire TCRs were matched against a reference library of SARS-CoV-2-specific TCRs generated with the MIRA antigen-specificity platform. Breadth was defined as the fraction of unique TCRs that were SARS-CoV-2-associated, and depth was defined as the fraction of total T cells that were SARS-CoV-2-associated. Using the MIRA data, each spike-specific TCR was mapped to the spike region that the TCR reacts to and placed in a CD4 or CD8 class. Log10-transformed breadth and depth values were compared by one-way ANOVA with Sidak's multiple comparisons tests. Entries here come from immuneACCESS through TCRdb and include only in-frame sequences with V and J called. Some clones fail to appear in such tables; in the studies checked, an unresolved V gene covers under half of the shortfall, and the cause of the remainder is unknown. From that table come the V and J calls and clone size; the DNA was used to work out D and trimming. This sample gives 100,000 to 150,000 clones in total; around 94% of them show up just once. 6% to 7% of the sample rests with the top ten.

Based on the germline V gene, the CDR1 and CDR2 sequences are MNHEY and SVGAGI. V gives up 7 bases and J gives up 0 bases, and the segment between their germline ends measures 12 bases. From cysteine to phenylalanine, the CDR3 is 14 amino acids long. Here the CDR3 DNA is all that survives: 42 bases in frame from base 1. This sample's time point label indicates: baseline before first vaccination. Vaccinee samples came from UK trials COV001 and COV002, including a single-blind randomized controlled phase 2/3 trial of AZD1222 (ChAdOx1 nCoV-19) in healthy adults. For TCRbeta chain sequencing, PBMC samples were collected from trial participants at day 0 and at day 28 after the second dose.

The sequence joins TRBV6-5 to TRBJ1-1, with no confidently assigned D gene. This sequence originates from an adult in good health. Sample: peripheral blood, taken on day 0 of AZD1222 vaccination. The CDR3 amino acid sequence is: CASTPRDMNTEAFF. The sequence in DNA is TGTGCCAGCACCCCTAGGGATATGAACACTGAAGCTTTCTTT.